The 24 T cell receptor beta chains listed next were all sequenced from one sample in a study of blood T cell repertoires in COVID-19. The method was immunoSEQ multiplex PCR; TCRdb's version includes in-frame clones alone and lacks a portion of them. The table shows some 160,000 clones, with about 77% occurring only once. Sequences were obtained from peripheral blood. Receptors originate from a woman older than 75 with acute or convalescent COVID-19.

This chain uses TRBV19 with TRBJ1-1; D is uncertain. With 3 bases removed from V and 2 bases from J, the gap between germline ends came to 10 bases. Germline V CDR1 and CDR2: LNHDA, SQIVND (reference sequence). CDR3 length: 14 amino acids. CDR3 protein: CASSIARYNTEAFF. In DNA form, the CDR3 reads TGTGCCAGTAGTATCGCCAGATACAACACTGAAGCTTTCTTT.

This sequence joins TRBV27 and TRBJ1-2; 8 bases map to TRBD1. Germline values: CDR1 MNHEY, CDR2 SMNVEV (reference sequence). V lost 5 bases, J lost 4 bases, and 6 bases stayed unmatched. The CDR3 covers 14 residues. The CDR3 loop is CASSPDRAPYGYTF. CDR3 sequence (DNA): TGTGCCAGCAGTCCGGACAGGGCCCCCTATGGCTACACCTTC.

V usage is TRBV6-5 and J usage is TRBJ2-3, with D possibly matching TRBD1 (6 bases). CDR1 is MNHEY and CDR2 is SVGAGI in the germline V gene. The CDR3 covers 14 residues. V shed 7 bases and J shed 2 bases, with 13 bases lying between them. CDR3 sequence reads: CASIKTGSTDTQYF. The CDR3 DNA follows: TGTGCCAGCATAAAGACAGGCTCCACAGATACGCAGTATTTT.

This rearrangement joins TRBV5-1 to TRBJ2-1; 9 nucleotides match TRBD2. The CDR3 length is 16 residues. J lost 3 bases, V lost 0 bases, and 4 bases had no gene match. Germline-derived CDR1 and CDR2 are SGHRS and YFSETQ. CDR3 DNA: TGCGCCAGCAGCTTGGGGCTAGCGGGGTTCTACAATGAGCAGTTCTTC. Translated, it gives CASSLGLAGFYNEQFF.

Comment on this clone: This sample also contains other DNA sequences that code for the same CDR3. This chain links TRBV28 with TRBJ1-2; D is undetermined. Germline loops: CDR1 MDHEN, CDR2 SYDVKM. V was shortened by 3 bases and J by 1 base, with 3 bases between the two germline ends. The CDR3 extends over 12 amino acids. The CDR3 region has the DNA TGTGCCAGCAGTTTCCTTAACTATGGCTACACCTTC. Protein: CASSFLNYGYTF.

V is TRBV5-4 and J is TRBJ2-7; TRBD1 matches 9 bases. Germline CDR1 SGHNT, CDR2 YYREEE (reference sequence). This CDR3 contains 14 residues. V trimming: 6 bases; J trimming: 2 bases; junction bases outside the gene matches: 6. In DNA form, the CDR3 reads TGTGCCAGCACCTCGGGGACAGGGACCTACGAGCAGTACTTC. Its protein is CASTSGTGTYEQYF. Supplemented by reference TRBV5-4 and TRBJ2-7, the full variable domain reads ETGVTQSPTHLIKTRGQQVTLRCSSQSGHNTVSWYQQALGQGPQFIFQYYREEENGRGNFPPRFSGLQFPNYSSELNVNALELDDSALYLCASTSGTGTYEQYFGPGTRLTVT.

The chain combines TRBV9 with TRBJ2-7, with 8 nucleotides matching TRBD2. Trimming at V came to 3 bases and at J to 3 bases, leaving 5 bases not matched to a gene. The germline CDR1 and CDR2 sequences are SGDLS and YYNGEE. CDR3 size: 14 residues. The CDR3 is CASSESGTSYEQYF. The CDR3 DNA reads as TGTGCCAGCAGCGAGTCCGGGACTAGCTACGAGCAGTACTTC.

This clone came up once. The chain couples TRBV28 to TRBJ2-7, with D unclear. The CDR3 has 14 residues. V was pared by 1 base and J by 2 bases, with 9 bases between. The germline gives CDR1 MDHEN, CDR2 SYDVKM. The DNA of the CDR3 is TGTGCCAGCAGTTTATCGGGTCCGGCCTACGAGCAGTACTTC. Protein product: CASSLSGPAYEQYF.

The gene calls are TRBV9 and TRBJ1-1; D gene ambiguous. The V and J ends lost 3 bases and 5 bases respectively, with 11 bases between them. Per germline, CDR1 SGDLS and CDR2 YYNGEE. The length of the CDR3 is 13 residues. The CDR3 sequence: CASSAPTETEAFF. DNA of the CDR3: TGTGCCAGCAGCGCTCCGACGGAGACTGAAGCTTTCTTT.

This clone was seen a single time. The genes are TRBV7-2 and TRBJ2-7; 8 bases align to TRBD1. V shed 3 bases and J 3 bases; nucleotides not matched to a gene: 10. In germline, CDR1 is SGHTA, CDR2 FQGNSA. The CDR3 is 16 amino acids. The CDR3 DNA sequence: TGTGCCAGCAGCTTGGGGGGACAGGACACCTACTACGAGCAGTACTTC. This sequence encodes CASSLGGQDTYYEQYF.

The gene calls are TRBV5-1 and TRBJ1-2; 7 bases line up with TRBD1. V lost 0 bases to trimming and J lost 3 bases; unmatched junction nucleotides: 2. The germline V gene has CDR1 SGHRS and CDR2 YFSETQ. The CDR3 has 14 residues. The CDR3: CASSLVDRDYGYTF. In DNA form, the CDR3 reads TGCGCCAGCAGCTTGGTTGACAGGGACTATGGCTACACCTTC.

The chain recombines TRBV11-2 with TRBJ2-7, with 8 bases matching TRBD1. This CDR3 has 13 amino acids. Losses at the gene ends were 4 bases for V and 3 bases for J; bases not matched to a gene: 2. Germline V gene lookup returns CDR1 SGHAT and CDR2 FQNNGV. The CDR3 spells CASSSTGGYEQYF. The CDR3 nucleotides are TGTGCCAGCAGCTCTACAGGGGGCTACGAGCAGTACTTC.

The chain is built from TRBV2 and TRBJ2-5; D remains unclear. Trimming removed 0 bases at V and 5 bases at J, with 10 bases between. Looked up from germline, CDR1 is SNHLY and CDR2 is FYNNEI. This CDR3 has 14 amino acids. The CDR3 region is CASSEALRRETQYF. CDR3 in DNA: TGTGCCAGCAGTGAAGCGCTTCGGCGGGAGACCCAGTACTTC.

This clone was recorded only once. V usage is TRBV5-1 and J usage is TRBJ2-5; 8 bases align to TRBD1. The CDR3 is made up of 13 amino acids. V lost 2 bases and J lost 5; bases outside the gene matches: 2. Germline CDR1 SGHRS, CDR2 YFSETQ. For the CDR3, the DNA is TGCGCCAGCAGCTTACAGGGGGAGGAGACCCAGTACTTC. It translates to CASSLQGEETQYF. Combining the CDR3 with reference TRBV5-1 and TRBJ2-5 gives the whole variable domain KAGVTQTPRYLIKTRGQQVTLSCSPISGHRSVSWYQQTPGQGLQFLFEYFSETQRNKGNFPGRFSGRQFSNSRSEMNVSTLELGDSALYLCASSLQGEETQYFGPGTRLLVL.

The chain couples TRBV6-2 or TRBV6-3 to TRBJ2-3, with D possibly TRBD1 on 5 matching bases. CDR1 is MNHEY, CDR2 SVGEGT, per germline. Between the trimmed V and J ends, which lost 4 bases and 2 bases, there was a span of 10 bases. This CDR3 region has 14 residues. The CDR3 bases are TGTGCCAGCAGTTCGAACAGGCTCACAGATACGCAGTATTTT. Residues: CASSSNRLTDTQYF.

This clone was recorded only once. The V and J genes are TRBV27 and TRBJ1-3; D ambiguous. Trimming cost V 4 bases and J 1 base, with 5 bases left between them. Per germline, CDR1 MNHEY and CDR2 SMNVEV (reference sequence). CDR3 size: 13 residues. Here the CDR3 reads CASSSGSGNTIYF. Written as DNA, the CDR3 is TGTGCCAGCAGTTCGGGTTCTGGAAACACCATATATTTT.

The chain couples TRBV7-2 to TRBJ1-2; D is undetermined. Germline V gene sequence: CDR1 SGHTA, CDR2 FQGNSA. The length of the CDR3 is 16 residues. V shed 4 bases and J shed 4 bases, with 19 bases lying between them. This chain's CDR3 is CASSSKTNLTVYGYTF. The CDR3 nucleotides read TGTGCCAGCAGCTCGAAGACAAACTTGACGGTCTATGGCTACACCTTC.

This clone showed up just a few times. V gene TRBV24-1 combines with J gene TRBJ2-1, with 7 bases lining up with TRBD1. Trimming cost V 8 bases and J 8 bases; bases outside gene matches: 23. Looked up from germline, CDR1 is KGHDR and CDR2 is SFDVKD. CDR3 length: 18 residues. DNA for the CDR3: TGTGCCACCATTCCGGGACAGCCCCCGGCCGGGACCACGGATGAGCAGTTCTTC. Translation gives CATIPGQPPAGTTDEQFF.

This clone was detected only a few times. In DNA form, the CDR3 reads TGCGCCAGCAGCTTGGACCGGGGAAGTATAGGTGAAAAACTGTTTTTT. This codes for CASSLDRGSIGEKLFF. The chain combines TRBV5-1 with TRBJ1-4; D remains ambiguous. The germline V and J ends were trimmed by 0 bases and 7 bases, with 16 bases remaining between them. The CDR3 is 16 residues long. The V gene's germline CDR1 is SGHRS and CDR2 YFSETQ.

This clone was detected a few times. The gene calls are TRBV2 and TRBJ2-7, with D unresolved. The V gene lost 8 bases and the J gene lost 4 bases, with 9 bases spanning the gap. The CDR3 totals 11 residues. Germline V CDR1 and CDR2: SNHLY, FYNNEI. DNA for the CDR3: TGTGCCAGCCGAGCTAATTACGAGCAGTACTTC. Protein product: CASRANYEQYF.

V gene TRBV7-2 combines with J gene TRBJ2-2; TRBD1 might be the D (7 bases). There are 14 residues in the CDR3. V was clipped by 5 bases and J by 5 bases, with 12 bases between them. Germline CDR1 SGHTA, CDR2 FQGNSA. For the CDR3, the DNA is TGTGCCAGCAGCCCTCAGGGGGGTACCGGGGAGCTGTTTTTT. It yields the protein CASSPQGGTGELFF. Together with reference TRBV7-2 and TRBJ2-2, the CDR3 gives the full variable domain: GAGVSQSPSNKVTEKGKDVELRCDPISGHTALYWYRQSLGQGLEFLIYFQGNSAPDKSGLPSDRFSAERTGGSVSTLTIQRTQQEDSAVYLCASSPQGGTGELFFGEGSRLTVL.

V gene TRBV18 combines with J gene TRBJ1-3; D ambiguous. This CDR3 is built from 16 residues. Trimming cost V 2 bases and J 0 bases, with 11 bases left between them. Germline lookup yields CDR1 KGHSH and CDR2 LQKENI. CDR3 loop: CASSPMGGDSGNTIYF. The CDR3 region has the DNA TGTGCCAGCTCACCAATGGGAGGAGACTCTGGAAACACCATATATTTT.

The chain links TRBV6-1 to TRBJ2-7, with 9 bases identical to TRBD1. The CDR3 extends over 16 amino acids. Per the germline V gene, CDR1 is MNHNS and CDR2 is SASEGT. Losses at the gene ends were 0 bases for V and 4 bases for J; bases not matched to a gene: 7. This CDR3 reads CASSEAGPTGGYEQYF. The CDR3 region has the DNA TGTGCCAGCAGTGAAGCGGGGCCGACAGGGGGTTACGAGCAGTACTTC.

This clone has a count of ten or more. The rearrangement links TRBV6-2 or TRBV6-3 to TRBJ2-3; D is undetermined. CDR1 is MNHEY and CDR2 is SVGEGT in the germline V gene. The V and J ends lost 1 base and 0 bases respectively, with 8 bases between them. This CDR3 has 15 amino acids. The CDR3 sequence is CASSYLRPSTDTQYF. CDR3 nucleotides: TGTGCCAGCAGTTACTTGCGCCCGAGCACAGATACGCAGTATTTT.